The text below deals with one T cell receptor (beta chain). Its matching antigen is unknown. This specimen belongs to a study of cytomegalovirus exposure and HLA in healthy donors. Findings and limits, study-wide: A later analysis appeared to link common viral pathogens to several of the most significant clusters. Presence/absence analyses rested on an assumption that sequencing depth was roughly uniform across donors. A few chains tied to CMV proved CMV antigen-specific in vitro.

V shed 4 bases, J shed 0 bases, and the junction held 6 bases outside the gene matches. The CDR3 has 16 amino acids. CDR1 PRHDT and CDR2 FYEKMQ come from the germline V gene (reference sequence). The PCR contained 60 Vbeta and 13 Jbeta primers. Sequencing used immunoSEQ multiplex PCR; TCRdb keeps in-frame clones, though not all of them. Among approximately 110,000 clones listed, 77% were seen once. This chain uses TRBV13 with TRBJ2-7; 10 positions match TRBD1. Sequenced: PBMCs. The TCR originated in a human donor in good health. The CDR3 bases are TGTGCCAGCAGCTCGACAGGGGGCCATTCCTCCTACGAGCAGTACTTC. Protein product: CASSSTGGHSSYEQYF.